Below are 3 T cell receptor beta chains sequenced from a single sample in a study of graft-versus-host responses after intestinal transplantation. Libraries were prepared by immunoSEQ multiplex PCR; TCRdb keeps only in-frame clonotypes and omits some of them. The sample contains about 54,000 clones, 91% of which appear only once. The sequences come from PBMCs, collected 650 to 680 days after intestinal transplant. The receptors were sampled from a human patient who received an intestinal transplant, so some T cells may come from the graft donor.

This chain connects TRBV4-1 to TRBJ2-7, with D possibly matching TRBD2 (6 bases). Trimming left V 1 base short and J 0 bases short, with 10 bases between. The CDR3 extends over 15 amino acids. Germline CDR1 and CDR2: MGHRA and YSYEKL. The CDR3 bases are TGCGCCAGCAGCCAAGGGGACTCGAGCTCCTACGAGCAGTACTTC. Translated: CASSQGDSSSYEQYF.

This rearrangement joins TRBV19 to TRBJ1-5, with 8 positions matching TRBD1. The CDR3 contains 15 residues. After removal of 5 bases from V and 7 bases from J, the junction contained 10 bases not matched to a gene. CDR1 and CDR2 from the germline V gene are LNHDA and SQIVND (reference sequence). CDR3 nucleotide sequence: TGTGCCAGTAGTTCCTGGACAGGGTCAGAACAGCCCCAGCATTTT. Its protein is CASSSWTGSEQPQHF.

The CDR3 sequence is CASSIRGGSGNTIYF. In DNA, the CDR3 is TGTGCCAGTAGTATTAGGGGGGGATCCGGAAACACCATATATTTT. V is TRBV19 and J is TRBJ1-3; TRBD1 might be the D (6 bases). Germline values: CDR1 LNHDA, CDR2 SQIVND (reference sequence). The ends were cut back, 3 bases at V and 4 bases at J, with 13 bases in the middle. The CDR3 consists of 15 residues.